The clone carrying this TCR beta chain came up a few times. The antigen is unknown. This record comes from a study of T-cell memory formation after mild COVID-19. Findings of the study overall: In pre-infection memory, a portion of responding clones appeared, which suggested that cross-reactive memory joined.

The germline V gene has CDR1 SGDLS and CDR2 YYNGEE. The CDR3 has 13 amino acids. V lost 0 bases to trimming and J lost 3 bases, with 6 bases between them. MiXCR, run by TCRdb on the 5' RACE reads, gives a single entry per CDR3 protein. The profile shows approximately 300,000 distinct CDR3 sequences, approximately 19% of them singletons. This TCR was recovered from a man between 18 and 35 years old who had mild COVID-19 (a few samples of this study predate the infection). Cell type and time point are not known. This chain connects TRBV9 to TRBJ1-1, with a possible D match to TRBD1 (5 bases). The sample taken for sequencing was PBMCs or a T cell subset sorted from them (not recorded which). The CDR3 reads CASSVEGYTEAFF. The CDR3 coding sequence is TGTGCCAGCAGCGTAGAGGGGTACACTGAAGCTTTCTTT.